A few counts support the clone carrying this T cell receptor beta chain. One junction end disagrees with the germline gene, perhaps due to a read error. TCRdb reprocessed the PCR reads using MiXCR. The repertoire has 50,000 to 70,000 clones, under 5% of them found once; the top ten carry approximately 20%. This sample was included in a study of metastatic and nonmetastatic thyroid tumors. No patient had received any treatment before thyroid surgery. This CDR3 contains 16 residues. The material sequenced was blood. This sequence originates from a female donor with papillary thyroid cancer or a benign thyroid nodule (not recorded which). Some clones in this sample may be carry-over from other donors' samples. V and J are TRBV12-3 or TRBV12-4 and TRBJ1-5; 8 bases match TRBD1. CDR3 nucleotide sequence: TGTGCCAGCAGACCCACGACAGGGGCGCTGAATCATCCCCAGCATTTT. Its translation is CASRPTTGALNHPQHF.